This T cell receptor (beta chain) was found in a study of CXCR3-negative and CXCR3-positive naive CD8 T cells. The study's findings and limits: Naive CXCR3-positive cells had TRB CDR3s more hydrophobic than those of CXCR3-negative naive cells.

The CDR3 contains 16 residues. CDR1 and CDR2 from the germline V gene are SGHRS and YFSETQ. All TRB cDNA libraries came from 5' RACE performed with UMI labels. TCRdb re-called the 5' RACE reads and shows each CDR3 protein once, DNA omitted. This repertoire includes 150,000 to 180,000 distinct CDR3 sequences. For this clonotype: Its target is unknown.

The rearrangement links TRBV5-1 to TRBJ2-7; TCRdb reports TRBD1, a call that lacks DNA to check it against. The sequencing input was naive CXCR3+ CD8+ T cells from blood. Subset here: CD45RO-CCR7+CD27+CD95- naive CD8+ T cells expressing CXCR3 (TNR3+). The TCR sequence derives from a human donor in good health. Some clones in this sample may be carry-over from other donors' samples. The CDR3 reads CASSLDGTGLSYEQYF. Full variable domain (rest looked up from reference TRBV5-1 and TRBJ2-7): KAGVTQTPRYLIKTRGQQVTLSCSPISGHRSVSWYQQTPGQGLQFLFEYFSETQRNKGNFPGRFSGRQFSNSRSEMNVSTLELGDSALYLCASSLDGTGLSYEQYFGPGTRLTVT.